The text below deals with one TCR beta chain. In this sample, this clone turned up once. The clone's antigen remains unknown. No quality values exist for individual bases; no much larger clone is one base distant. The CDR3 spans 17 residues, from the cysteine through the phenylalanine. Only the CDR3 DNA stays, 51 bases, in frame from base 1. Relative to germline, V is missing 5 bases and J is missing 3 bases, with 16 bases of the junction outside any gene match. Based on the germline V gene (reference sequence), the CDR1 and CDR2 sequences are LNHDA and SQIVND. This specimen belongs to a study of blood T cell repertoires in COVID-19 (dated by TCRdb to about 2020). The study in broad terms: The collaborator samples originated in the United States, Italy and Spain and spanned the acute and convalescent phases of COVID-19. The prospective study material was composed of cDNA or gDNA derived from T cells, B-cell-depleted T cells, or PBMCs. Deeply sampled blood TCRbeta repertoires from subjects exposed to, actively infected with, or recovered from COVID-19 were included in the dataset. The repertoires were released in a freely available public database intended as a resource for research on the immune response to SARS-CoV-2. Samples were obtained from the ongoing ImmuneRACE study (first 160 participants) and from roughly 1,300 subjects provided by 6 global collaborators. A de-identified subject ID, COVID-19 status, age in years and sex were almost always included in the sample metadata. Where HLA class I and class II types were available, the types were taken from metadata supplied by the sample provider, not from assay-based typing. Here is what the overall study found, with its caveats: How much clinical and demographic metadata was included differed by source and by participant, and the metadata was provided uncurated.

TCRbeta CDR3 regions were amplified from genomic DNA using the immunoSEQ Assay, a bias-controlled multiplex PCR. From the authors' description of their analysis: The number of nucleated cells in each sample was estimated by amplification of reference gene primers within the assay. To quantify the absolute abundance of each unique TCRbeta CDR3 rearrangement, sequence reads were collapsed and filtered. For each sample, productive Simpson clonality was calculated as the square root of Simpson's diversity index over productive rearrangements. In its TCRdb copy, this immuneACCESS table keeps in-frame sequences only and misses some clones. Where compared with another copy, unresolved V genes explain less than half of these, and the others have no known cause. For V, J and clone size, that table is used; D and trimming come from the DNA. Within this sample are over 55,000 clones, with about 91% of them counted one time only. Together, the top ten hold 2% to 2.5% of the sample.

Whole blood was collected in K2EDTA tubes by collaborating institutions according to the institutions' own protocols. For TCRbeta analysis, collaborators shipped samples as frozen whole blood, isolated PBMCs, or DNA extracted from either of those sample types. The chain joins TRBV19 to TRBJ2-7; the junction holds 7 bases that match TRBD2. The sample was peripheral blood. This clonotype was sampled from a man between 60 and 75 years old with acute or convalescent COVID-19. The CDR3 sequence is CASSSSWGGARVYEQYF. The bases read TGTGCCAGTAGTTCCTCCTGGGGAGGGGCAAGGGTCTACGAGCAGTACTTC.